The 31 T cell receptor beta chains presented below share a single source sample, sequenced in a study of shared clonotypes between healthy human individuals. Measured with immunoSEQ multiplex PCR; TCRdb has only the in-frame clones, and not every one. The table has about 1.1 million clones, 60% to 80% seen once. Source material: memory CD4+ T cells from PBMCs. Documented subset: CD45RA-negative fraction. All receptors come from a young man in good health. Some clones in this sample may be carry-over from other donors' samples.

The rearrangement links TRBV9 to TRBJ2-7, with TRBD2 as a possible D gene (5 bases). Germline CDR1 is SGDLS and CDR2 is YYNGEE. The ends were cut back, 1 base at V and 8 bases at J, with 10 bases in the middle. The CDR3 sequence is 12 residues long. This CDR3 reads CASSVFGSQQYF. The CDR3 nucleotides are TGTGCCAGCAGCGTATTTGGGAGTCAGCAGTACTTC.

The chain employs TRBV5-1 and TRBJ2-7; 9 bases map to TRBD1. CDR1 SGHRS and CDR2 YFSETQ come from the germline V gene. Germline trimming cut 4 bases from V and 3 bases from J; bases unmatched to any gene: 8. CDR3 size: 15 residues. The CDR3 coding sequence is TGCGCCAGCAGCCCGGGGGACAGGGCGAGCTACGAGCAGTACTTC. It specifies CASSPGDRASYEQYF.

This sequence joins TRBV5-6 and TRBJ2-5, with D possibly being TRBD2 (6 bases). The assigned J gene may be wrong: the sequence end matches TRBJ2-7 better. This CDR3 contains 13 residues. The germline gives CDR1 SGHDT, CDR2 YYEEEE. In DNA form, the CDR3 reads TGTGCCAGCAGCCTAGGCGGGGCCGACGAGCAGTACTTC. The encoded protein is CASSLGGADEQYF.

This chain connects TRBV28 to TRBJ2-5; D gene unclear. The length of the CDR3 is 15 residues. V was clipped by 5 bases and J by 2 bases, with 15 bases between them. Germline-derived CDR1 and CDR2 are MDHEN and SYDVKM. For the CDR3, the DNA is TGTGCCAGCAGTCCGATATCCCCCCCACAAGAGACCCAGTACTTC. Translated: CASSPISPPQETQYF.

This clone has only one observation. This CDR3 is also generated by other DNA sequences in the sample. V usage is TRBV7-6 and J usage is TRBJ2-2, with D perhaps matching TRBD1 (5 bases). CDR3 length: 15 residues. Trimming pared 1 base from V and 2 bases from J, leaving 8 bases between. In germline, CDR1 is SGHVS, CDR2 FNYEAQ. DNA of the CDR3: TGTGCCAGCAGCTTAGGGGGCGGAAACACCGGGGAGCTGTTTTTT. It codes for CASSLGGGNTGELFF. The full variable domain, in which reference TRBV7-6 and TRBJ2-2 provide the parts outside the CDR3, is GAGVSQSPRYKVTKRGQDVALRCDPISGHVSLYWYRQALGQGPEFLTYFNYEAQQDKSGLPNDRFSAERPEGSISTLTIQRTEQRDSAMYRCASSLGGGNTGELFFGEGSRLTVL.

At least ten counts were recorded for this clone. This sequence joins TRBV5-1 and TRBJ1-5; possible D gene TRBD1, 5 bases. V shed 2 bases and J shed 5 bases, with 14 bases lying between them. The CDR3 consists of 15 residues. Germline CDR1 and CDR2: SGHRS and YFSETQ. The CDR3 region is CASSLGSGGYQPQHF. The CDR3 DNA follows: TGCGCCAGCAGCTTAGGTTCCGGGGGTTATCAGCCCCAGCATTTT.

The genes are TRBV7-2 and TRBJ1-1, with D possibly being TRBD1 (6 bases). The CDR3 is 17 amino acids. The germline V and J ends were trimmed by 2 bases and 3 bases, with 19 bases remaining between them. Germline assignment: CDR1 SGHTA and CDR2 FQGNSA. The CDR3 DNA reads TGTGCCAGCAGCTTATCGCCGGTTGGGGGGCGCGACACTGAAGCTTTCTTT. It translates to CASSLSPVGGRDTEAFF.

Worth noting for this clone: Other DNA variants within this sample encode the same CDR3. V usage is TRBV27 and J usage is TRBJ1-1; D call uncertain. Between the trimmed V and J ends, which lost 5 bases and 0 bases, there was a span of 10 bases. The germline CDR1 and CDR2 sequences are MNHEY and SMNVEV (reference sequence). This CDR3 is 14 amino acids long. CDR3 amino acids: CASSLSGLNTEAFF. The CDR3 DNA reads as TGTGCCAGCAGTCTTTCGGGGTTGAACACTGAAGCTTTCTTT.

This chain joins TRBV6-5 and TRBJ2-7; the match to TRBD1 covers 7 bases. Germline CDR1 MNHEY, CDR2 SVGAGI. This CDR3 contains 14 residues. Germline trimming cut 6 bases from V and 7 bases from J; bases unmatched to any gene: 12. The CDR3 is CASSPGQKLLEQYF. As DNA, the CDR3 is TGTGCCAGCAGCCCGGGACAGAAACTACTAGAGCAGTACTTC.

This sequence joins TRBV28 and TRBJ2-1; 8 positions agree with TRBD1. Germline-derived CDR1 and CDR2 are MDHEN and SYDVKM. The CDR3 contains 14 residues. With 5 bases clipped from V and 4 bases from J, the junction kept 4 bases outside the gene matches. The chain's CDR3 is CASSPWTGYNEQFF. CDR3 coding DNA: TGTGCCAGCAGTCCCTGGACAGGGTACAATGAGCAGTTCTTC.

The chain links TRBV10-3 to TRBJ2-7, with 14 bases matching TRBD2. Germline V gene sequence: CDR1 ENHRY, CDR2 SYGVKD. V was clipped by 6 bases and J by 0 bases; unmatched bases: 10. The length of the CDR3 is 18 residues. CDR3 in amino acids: CAIRMGTSGRGGSYEQYF. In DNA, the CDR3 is TGTGCCATCAGAATGGGGACTAGCGGGAGAGGGGGCTCCTACGAGCAGTACTTC.

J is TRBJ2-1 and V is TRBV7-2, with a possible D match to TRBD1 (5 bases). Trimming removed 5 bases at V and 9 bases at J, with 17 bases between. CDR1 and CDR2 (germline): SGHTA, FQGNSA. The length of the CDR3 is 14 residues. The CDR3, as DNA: TGTGCCAGCAGCACTCGAGCCGGTGGGGCTGAGCAGTTCTTC. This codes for CASSTRAGGAEQFF.

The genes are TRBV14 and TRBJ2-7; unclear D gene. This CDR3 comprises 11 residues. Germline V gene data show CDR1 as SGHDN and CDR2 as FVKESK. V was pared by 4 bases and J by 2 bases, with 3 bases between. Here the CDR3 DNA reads TGTGCCAGCAGCCGAGCCTACGAGCAGTACTTC. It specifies CASSRAYEQYF.

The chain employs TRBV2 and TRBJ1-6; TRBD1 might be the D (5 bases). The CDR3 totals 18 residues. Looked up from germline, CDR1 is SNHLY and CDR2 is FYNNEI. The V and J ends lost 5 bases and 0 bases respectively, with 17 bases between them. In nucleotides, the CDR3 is TGTGCCAGCAGTTTCGGGAACGCAGGGAGCTCCTATAATTCACCCCTCCACTTT. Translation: CASSFGNAGSSYNSPLHF.

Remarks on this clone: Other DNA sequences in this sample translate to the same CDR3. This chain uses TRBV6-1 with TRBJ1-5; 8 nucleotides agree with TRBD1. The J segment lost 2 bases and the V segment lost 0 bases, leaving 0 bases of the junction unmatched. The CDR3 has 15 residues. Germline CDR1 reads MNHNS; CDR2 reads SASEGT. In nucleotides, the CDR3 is TGTGCCAGCAGTGAAGCACAGGGGGGCAATCAGCCCCAGCATTTT. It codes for CASSEAQGGNQPQHF.

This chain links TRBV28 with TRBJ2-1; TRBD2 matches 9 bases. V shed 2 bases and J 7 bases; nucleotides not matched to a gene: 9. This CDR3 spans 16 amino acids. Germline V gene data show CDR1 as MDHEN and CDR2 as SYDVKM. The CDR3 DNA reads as TGTGCCAGCAGTTTAGGCGGGGGACTAGCTGTGAATGAGCAGTTCTTC. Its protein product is CASSLGGGLAVNEQFF. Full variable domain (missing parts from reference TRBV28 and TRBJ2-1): DVKVTQSSRYLVKRTGEKVFLECVQDMDHENMFWYRQDPGLGLRLIYFSYDVKMKEKGDIPEGYSVSREKKERFSLILESASTNQTSMYLCASSLGGGLAVNEQFFGPGTRLTVL.

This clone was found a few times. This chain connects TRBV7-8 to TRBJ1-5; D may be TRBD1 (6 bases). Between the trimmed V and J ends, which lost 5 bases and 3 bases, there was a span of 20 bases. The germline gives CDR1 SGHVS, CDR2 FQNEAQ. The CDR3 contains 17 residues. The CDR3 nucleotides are TGTGCCAGCAGCCCCCGGGCACTACAGGGAAACAATCAGCCCCAGCATTTT. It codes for CASSPRALQGNNQPQHF.

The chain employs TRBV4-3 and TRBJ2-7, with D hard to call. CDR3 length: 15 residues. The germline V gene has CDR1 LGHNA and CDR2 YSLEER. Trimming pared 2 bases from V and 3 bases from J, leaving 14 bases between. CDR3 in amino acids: CASSQSLATIYEQYF. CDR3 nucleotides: TGCGCCAGCAGCCAAAGTTTGGCCACCATCTACGAGCAGTACTTC.

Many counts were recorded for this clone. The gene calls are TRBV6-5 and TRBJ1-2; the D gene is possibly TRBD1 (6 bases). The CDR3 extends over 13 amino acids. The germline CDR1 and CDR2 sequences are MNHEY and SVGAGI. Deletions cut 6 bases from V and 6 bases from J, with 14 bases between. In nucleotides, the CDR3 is TGTGCCAGCAGGCTCCACAGGGACGATGGCTACACCTTC. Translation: CASRLHRDDGYTF.

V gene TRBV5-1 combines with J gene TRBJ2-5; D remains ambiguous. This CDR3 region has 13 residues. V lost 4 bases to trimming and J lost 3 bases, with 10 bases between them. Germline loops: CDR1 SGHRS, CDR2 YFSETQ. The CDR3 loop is CASSPGPEETQYF. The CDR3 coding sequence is TGCGCCAGCAGCCCAGGTCCCGAAGAGACCCAGTACTTC. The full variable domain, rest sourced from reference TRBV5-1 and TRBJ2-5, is KAGVTQTPRYLIKTRGQQVTLSCSPISGHRSVSWYQQTPGQGLQFLFEYFSETQRNKGNFPGRFSGRQFSNSRSEMNVSTLELGDSALYLCASSPGPEETQYFGPGTRLLVL.

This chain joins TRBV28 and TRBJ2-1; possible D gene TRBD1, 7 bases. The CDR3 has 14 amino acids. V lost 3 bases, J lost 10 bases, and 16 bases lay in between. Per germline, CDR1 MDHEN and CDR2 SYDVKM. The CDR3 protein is CASSFSRLGGEQFF. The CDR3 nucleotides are TGTGCCAGCAGTTTCTCCCGACTAGGGGGCGAGCAGTTCTTC. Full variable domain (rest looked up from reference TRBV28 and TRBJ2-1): DVKVTQSSRYLVKRTGEKVFLECVQDMDHENMFWYRQDPGLGLRLIYFSYDVKMKEKGDIPEGYSVSREKKERFSLILESASTNQTSMYLCASSFSRLGGEQFFGPGTRLTVL.

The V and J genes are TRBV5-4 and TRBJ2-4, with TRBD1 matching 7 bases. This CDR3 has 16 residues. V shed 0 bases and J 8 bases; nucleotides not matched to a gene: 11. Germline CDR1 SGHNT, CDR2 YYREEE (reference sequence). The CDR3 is CASSLAAAGGLDIQYF. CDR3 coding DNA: TGTGCCAGCAGCTTGGCCGCGGCAGGGGGATTGGACATTCAGTACTTC.

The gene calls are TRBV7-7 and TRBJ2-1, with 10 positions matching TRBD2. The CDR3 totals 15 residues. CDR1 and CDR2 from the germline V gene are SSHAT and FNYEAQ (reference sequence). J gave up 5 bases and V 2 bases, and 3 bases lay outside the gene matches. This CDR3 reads CASSLFLAGDNEQFF. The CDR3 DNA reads TGTGCCAGCAGCTTATTCCTAGCGGGAGACAATGAGCAGTTCTTC.

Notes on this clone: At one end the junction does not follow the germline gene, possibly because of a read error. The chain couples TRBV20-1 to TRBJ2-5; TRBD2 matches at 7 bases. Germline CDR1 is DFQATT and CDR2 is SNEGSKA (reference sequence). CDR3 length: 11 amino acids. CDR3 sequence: CSARDGGEVNF. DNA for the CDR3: TGCAGTGCTAGAGATGGGGGGGAAGTTAACTTC.

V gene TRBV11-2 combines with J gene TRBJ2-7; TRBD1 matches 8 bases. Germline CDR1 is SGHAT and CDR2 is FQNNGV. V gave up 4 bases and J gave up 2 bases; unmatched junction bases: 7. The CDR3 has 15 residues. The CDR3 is CASSSDRGPTYEQYF. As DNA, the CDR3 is TGTGCCAGCAGCTCAGACAGGGGCCCCACCTACGAGCAGTACTTC.

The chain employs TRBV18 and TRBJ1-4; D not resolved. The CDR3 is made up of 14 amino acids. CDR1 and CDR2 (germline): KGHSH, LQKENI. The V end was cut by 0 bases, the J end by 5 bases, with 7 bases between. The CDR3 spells CASSPPFQNEKLFF. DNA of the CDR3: TGTGCCAGCTCACCACCTTTTCAGAATGAAAAACTGTTTTTT.

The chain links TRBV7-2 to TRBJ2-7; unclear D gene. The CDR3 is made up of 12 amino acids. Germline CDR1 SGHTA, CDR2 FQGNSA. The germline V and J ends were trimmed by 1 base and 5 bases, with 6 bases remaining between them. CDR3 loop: CASSLDFHEQYF. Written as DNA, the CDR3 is TGTGCCAGCAGCTTAGACTTCCACGAGCAGTACTTC. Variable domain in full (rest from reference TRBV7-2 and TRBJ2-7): GAGVSQSPSNKVTEKGKDVELRCDPISGHTALYWYRQSLGQGLEFLIYFQGNSAPDKSGLPSDRFSAERTGGSVSTLTIQRTQQEDSAVYLCASSLDFHEQYFGPGTRLTVT.

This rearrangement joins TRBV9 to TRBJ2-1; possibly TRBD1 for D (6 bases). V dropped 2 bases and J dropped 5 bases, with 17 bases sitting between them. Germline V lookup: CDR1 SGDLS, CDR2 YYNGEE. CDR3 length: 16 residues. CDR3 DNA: TGTGCCAGCAGCGTGTCCCGGACAGCAGCGGACAATGAGCAGTTCTTC. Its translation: CASSVSRTAADNEQFF.

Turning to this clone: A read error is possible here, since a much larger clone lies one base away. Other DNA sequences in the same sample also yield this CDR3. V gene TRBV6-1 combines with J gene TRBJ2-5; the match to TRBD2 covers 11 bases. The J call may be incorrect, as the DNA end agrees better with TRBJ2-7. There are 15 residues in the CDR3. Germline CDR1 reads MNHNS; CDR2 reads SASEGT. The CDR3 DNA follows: TGTGCCAGCGAAGGAACTAGCGGGAGCTCCTACGAGCAGTACTTC. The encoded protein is CASEGTSGSSYEQYF.

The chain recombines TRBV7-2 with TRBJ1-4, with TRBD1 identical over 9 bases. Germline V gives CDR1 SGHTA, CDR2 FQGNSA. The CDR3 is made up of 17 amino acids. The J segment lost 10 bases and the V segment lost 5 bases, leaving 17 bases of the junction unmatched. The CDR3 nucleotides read TGTGCCAGCAGCGTTAACACAGGGGGCGGTACTAGAGGAAAACTGTTTTTT. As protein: CASSVNTGGGTRGKLFF.

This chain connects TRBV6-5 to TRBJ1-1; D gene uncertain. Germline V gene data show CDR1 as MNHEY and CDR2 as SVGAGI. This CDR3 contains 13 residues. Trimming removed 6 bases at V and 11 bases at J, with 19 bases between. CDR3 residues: CASSPPGVLMAFF. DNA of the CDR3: TGTGCCAGCAGCCCCCCCGGGGTATTAATGGCTTTCTTT.